This paragraph covers one T cell receptor beta chain sequence. The data were taken from a study of T cell responses to AZD1222 COVID-19 vaccine. In the study overall: Second-dose recipients at about 4 or about 12 weeks were treated as one pooled group.

Sequencing used immunoSEQ multiplex PCR; TCRdb keeps in-frame clones, though not all of them. The sample holds some 150,000 clones, roughly 92% seen once. The V segment lost 0 bases and the J segment 5 bases; nucleotides outside the gene matches: 8. The CDR3 extends over 16 amino acids. In germline, CDR1 is MGHRA, CDR2 YSYEKL. The source is an adult in good health. The material was peripheral blood, obtained on day 0 of AZD1222 vaccination. V usage is TRBV4-1 and J usage is TRBJ1-2; 8 positions agree with TRBD1. CDR3 region: CASSQEPGGRGYGYTF. Here the CDR3 DNA reads TGCGCCAGCAGCCAAGAACCAGGGGGCCGGGGGTATGGCTACACCTTC.